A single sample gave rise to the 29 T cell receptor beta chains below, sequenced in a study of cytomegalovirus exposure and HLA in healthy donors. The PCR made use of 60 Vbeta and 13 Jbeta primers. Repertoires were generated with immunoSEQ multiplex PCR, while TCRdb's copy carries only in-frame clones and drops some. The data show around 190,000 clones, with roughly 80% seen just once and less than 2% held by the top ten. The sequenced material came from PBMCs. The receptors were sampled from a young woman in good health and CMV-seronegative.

CDR3: CASSTGTGVLHEQFF. In DNA form, the CDR3 reads TGTGCCAGCTCTACCGGGACGGGAGTTCTCCATGAGCAGTTCTTC. The chain joins TRBV2 to TRBJ2-1, with TRBD2 as a possible D gene (6 bases). Trimming removed 8 bases at V and 8 bases at J, with 22 bases between. Germline CDR1 is SNHLY and CDR2 is FYNNEI. The length of the CDR3 is 15 residues.

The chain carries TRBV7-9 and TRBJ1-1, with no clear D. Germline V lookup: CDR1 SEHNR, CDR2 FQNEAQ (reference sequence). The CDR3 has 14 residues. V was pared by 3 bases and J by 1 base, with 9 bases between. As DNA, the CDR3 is TGTGCCAGCAGCTTTGGACTGGCGAACACTGAAGCTTTCTTT. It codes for CASSFGLANTEAFF. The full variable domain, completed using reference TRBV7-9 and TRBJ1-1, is DTGVSQNPRHKITKRGQNVTFRCDPISEHNRLYWYRQTLGQGPEFLTYFQNEAQLEKSRLLSDRFSAERPKGSFSTLEIQRTEQGDSAMYLCASSFGLANTEAFFGQGTRLTVV.

Here the CDR3 reads CASSTASGVSYNEQFF. CDR3 coding DNA: TGTGCCAGTAGTACCGCTAGCGGGGTCTCCTACAATGAGCAGTTCTTC. The V call is TRBV19, the J call TRBJ2-1; 9 bases map to TRBD2. CDR3 length: 16 residues. From germline, CDR1 is LNHDA and CDR2 SQIVND (reference sequence). J lost 0 bases, V lost 4 bases, and 4 bases had no gene match.

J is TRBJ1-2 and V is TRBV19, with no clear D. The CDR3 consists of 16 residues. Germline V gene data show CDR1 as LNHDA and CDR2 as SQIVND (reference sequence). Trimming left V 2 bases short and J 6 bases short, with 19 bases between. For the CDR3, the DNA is TGTGCCAGTAGTATATTGGTTGGTGGAGGAAGGGATGGCTACACCTTC. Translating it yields CASSILVGGGRDGYTF.

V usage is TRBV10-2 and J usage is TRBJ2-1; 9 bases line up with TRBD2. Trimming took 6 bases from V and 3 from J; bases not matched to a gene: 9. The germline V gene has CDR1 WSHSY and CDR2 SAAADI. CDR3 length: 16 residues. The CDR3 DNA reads TGCGCCAGCAGAGATAGCGGGAGCCACTACTACAATGAGCAGTTCTTC. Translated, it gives CASRDSGSHYYNEQFF.

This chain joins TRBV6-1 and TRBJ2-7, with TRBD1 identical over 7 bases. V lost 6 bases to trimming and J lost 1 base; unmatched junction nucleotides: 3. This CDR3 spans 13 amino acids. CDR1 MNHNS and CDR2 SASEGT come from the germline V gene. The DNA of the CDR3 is TGTGCCAGCAGGGGCAGGGGGTCCTACGAGCAGTACTTC. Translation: CASRGRGSYEQYF.

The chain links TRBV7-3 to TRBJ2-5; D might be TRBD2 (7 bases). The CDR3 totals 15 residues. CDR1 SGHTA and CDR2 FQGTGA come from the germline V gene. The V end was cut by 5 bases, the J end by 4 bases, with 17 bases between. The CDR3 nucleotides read TGTGCCAGCAGCGTGGTGGGGGGGCGCGTAGAGACCCAGTACTTC. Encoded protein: CASSVVGGRVETQYF.

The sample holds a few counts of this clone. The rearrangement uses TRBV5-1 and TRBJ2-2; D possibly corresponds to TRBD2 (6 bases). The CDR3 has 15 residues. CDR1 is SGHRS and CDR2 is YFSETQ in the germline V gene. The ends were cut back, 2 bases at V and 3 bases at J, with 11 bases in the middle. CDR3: CASSFLAEYTGELFF. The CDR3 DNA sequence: TGCGCCAGCAGCTTTTTAGCGGAATACACCGGGGAGCTGTTTTTT. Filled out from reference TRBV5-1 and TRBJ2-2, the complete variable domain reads KAGVTQTPRYLIKTRGQQVTLSCSPISGHRSVSWYQQTPGQGLQFLFEYFSETQRNKGNFPGRFSGRQFSNSRSEMNVSTLELGDSALYLCASSFLAEYTGELFFGEGSRLTVL.

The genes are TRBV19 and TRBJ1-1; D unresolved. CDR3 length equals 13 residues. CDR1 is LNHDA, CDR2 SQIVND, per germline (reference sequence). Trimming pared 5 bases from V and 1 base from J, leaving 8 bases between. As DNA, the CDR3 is TGTGCCAGTAGTCTCCAGGAGAACACTGAAGCTTTCTTT. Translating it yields CASSLQENTEAFF.

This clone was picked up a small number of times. CDR3 in amino acids: CASSLSQGANTIYF. The CDR3 DNA reads TGCGCCAGCAGCCTCTCTCAGGGTGCTAACACCATATATTTT. The chain has TRBV4-1 and TRBJ1-3, with a weak D call TRBD1 (5 bases). CDR1 and CDR2 from the germline V gene are MGHRA and YSYEKL. The CDR3 totals 14 residues. V was shortened by 4 bases and J by 7 bases, with 14 bases between the two germline ends.

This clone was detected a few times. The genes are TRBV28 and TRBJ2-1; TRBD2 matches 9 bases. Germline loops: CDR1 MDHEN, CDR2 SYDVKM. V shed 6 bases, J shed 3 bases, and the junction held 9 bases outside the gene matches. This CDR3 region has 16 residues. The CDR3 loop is CASRESGGIHYNEQFF. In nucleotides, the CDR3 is TGTGCCAGCAGAGAAAGCGGGGGGATTCACTACAATGAGCAGTTCTTC.

The CDR3: CASSSKEGSRQYF. The CDR3 DNA reads as TGTGCCAGCAGCTCAAAAGAAGGGAGCAGGCAGTACTTC. The chain links TRBV11-1 to TRBJ2-7, with D possibly TRBD2 on 5 matching bases. Germline V gives CDR1 SGHAT, CDR2 FQDESV (reference sequence). This CDR3 contains 13 residues. Deletions cut 4 bases from V and 9 bases from J, with 16 bases between.

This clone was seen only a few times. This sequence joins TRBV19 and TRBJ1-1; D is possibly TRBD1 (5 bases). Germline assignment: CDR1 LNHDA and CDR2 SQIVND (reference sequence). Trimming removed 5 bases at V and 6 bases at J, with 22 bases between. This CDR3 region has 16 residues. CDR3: CASSPIGTPGGAEAFF. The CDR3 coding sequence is TGTGCCAGTAGTCCCATCGGGACTCCCGGTGGTGCTGAAGCTTTCTTT.

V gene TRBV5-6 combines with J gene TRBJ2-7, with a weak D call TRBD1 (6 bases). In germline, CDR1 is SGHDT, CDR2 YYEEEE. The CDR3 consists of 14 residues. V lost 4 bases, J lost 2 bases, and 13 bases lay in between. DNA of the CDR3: TGTGCCAGCAGCCGCGGACAGCCTCCCTACGAGCAGTACTTC. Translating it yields CASSRGQPPYEQYF.

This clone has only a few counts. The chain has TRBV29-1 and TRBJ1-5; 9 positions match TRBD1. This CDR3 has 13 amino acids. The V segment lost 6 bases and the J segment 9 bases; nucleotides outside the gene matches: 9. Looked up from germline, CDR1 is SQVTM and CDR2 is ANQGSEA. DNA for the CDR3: TGCAGCGTCGCACCGGGACAGGGTCGGCCCCAGCATTTT. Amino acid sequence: CSVAPGQGRPQHF.

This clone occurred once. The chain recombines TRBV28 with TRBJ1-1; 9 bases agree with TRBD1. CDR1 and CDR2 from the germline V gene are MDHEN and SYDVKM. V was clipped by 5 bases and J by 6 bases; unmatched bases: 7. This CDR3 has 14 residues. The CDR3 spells CASSRTGVNAEAFF. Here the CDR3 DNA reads TGTGCCAGCAGTCGGACAGGGGTTAACGCTGAAGCTTTCTTT.

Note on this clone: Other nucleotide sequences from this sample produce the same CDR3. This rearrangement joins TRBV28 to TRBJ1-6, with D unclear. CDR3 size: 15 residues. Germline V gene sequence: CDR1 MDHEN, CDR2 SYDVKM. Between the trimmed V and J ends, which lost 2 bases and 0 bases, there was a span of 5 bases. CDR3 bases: TGTGCCAGCAGTTTAGGTAGCTCCTATAATTCACCCCTCCACTTT. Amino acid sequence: CASSLGSSYNSPLHF.

The CDR3 protein is CASRPGHYNSPLHF. CDR3 DNA: TGTGCCAGCAGACCGGGACATTATAATTCACCCCTCCACTTT. The chain is built from TRBV6-5 and TRBJ1-6, with D maybe TRBD1 (6 bases). The CDR3 runs 14 residues. V was pared by 6 bases and J by 4 bases, with 10 bases between. Germline V gives CDR1 MNHEY, CDR2 SVGAGI.

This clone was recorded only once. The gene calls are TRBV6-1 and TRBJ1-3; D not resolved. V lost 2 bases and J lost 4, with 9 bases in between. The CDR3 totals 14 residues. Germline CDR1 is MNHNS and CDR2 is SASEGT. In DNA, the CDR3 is TGTGCCAGCAGTGAACGAGGGATCGGAAACACCATATATTTT. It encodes CASSERGIGNTIYF.

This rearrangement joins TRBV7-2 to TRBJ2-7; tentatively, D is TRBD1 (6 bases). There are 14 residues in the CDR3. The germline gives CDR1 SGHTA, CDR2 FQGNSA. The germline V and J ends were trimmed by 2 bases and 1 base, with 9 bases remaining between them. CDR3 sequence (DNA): TGTGCCAGCAGCTTATACCAGGGGTCCTACGAGCAGTACTTC. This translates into CASSLYQGSYEQYF.

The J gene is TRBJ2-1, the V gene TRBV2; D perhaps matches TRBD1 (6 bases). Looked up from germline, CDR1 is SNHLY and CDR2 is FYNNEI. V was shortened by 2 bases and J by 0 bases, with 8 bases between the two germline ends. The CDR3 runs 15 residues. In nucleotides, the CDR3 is TGTGCCAGCAGTGAACAGGGGTACTCCTACAATGAGCAGTTCTTC. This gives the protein CASSEQGYSYNEQFF.

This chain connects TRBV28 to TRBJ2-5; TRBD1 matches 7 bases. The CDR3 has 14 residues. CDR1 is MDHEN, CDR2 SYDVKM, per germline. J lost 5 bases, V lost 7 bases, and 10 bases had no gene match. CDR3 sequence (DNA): TGTGCCAGCACCCATTGGACAGGCGGGGAGACCCAGTACTTC. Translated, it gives CASTHWTGGETQYF.

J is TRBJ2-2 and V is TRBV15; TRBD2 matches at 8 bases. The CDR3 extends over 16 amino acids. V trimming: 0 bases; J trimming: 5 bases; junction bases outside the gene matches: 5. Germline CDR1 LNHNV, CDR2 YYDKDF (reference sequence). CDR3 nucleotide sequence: TGTGCCACCAGCAGAGATCCAGCGGGGGATACCGGGGAGCTGTTTTTT. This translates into CATSRDPAGDTGELFF.

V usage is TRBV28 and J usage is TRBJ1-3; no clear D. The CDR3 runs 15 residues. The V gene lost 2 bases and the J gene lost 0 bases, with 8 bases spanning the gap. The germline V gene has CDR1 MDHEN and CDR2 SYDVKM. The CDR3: CASSLQAYSGNTIYF. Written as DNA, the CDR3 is TGTGCCAGCAGTTTACAGGCCTACTCTGGAAACACCATATATTTT. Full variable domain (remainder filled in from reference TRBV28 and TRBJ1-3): DVKVTQSSRYLVKRTGEKVFLECVQDMDHENMFWYRQDPGLGLRLIYFSYDVKMKEKGDIPEGYSVSREKKERFSLILESASTNQTSMYLCASSLQAYSGNTIYFGEGSWLTVV.

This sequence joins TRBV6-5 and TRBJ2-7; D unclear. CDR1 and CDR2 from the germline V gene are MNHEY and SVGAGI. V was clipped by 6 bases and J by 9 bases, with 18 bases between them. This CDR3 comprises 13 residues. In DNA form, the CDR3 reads TGTGCCAGCAGCTCACGAACTATCGGCGCGCAGTACTTC. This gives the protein CASSSRTIGAQYF.

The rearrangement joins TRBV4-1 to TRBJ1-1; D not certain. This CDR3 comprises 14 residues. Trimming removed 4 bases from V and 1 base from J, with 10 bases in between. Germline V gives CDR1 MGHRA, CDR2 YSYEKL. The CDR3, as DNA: TGCGCCAGCAGCCTCCCGAGGGAGAACACTGAAGCTTTCTTT. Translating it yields CASSLPRENTEAFF.

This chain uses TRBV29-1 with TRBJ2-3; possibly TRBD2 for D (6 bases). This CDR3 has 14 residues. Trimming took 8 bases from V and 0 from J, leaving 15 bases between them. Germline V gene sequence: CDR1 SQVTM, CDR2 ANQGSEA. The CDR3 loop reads CSLTIGTSTDTQYF. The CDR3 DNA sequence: TGCAGCCTAACGATAGGGACTAGCACAGATACGCAGTATTTT.

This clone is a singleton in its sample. The CDR3, as DNA: TGTGCTAGTGGGGGGACAGGGCCCCTCGACTACAATGAGCAGTTCTTC. Encoded protein: CASGGTGPLDYNEQFF. The chain employs TRBV12-5 and TRBJ2-1, with 9 bases lining up with TRBD1. The trim removed 6 bases at V and 3 bases at J, leaving 9 bases unmatched. Germline V gene lookup returns CDR1 LGHNT and CDR2 FRNRAP. This CDR3 has 16 residues.

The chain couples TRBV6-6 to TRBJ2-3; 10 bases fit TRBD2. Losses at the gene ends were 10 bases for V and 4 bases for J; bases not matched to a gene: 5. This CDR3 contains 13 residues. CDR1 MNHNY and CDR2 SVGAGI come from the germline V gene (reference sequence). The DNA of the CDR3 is TGTGCCACCTCTAGCGGGGGTCCAGATACGCAGTATTTT. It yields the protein CATSSGGPDTQYF.